These 18 T cell receptor beta chains came from one sample sequenced in a study of blood T cell repertoires in COVID-19. Assay used: immunoSEQ multiplex PCR; TCRdb lists only in-frame clones, some missing. The sample has under 300,000 clones, around 87% seen once. Specimen: peripheral blood. Receptors were obtained from a woman in her seventies with active or convalescent COVID-19.

The chain employs TRBV6-4 and TRBJ1-6; the D gene is possibly TRBD1 (5 bases). The germline gives CDR1 MRHNA, CDR2 SNTAGT. Trimming pared 2 bases from V and 10 bases from J, leaving 12 bases between. The CDR3 has 14 residues. The CDR3 loop reads CASSDGALGSPLHF. Here the CDR3 DNA reads TGTGCCAGCAGTGACGGGGCATTAGGGTCACCCCTCCACTTT.

The chain is built from TRBV9 and TRBJ2-6, with 10 bases identical to TRBD1. From germline, CDR1 is SGDLS and CDR2 YYNGEE. The J segment lost 0 bases and the V segment lost 0 bases, leaving 3 bases of the junction unmatched. This CDR3 has 18 residues. DNA of the CDR3: TGTGCCAGCAGCGTAGGGACAGGGGGTGTCTCTGGGGCCAACGTCCTGACTTTC. Translated: CASSVGTGGVSGANVLTF.

The chain links TRBV24-1 to TRBJ1-2; 8 nucleotides line up with TRBD1. Germline CDR1 KGHDR, CDR2 SFDVKD. The V and J ends lost 4 bases and 8 bases, in that order; junction bases with no gene match: 8. The CDR3 runs 14 residues. The CDR3 spells CATSEPGTGGGYTF. Here the CDR3 DNA reads TGTGCCACCAGTGAACCCGGGACAGGAGGGGGCTACACCTTC.

The V gene is TRBV10-3, the J gene TRBJ2-5; D is undetermined. The CDR3 runs to 12 residues. Trimming cost V 3 bases and J 3 bases, with 5 bases left between them. Germline V gene lookup returns CDR1 ENHRY and CDR2 SYGVKD. For the CDR3, the DNA is TGTGCCATCAGTGATTCTAAAGAGACCCAGTACTTC. Protein: CAISDSKETQYF.

The chain recombines TRBV29-1 with TRBJ2-3, with TRBD2 matching over 8 bases. The trim removed 5 bases at V and 4 bases at J, leaving 8 bases unmatched. Per germline, CDR1 SQVTM and CDR2 ANQGSEA. The CDR3 is 14 amino acids. The CDR3 region is CSVRTSWTPDTQYF. CDR3 sequence (DNA): TGCAGCGTTCGGACTAGCTGGACTCCAGATACGCAGTATTTT.

This chain uses TRBV6-5 with TRBJ1-4; perhaps TRBD1 as D (6 bases). The V end lost 6 bases, the J end lost 3 bases, and 11 bases lay between the germline ends. This CDR3 contains 14 residues. The germline V gene has CDR1 MNHEY and CDR2 SVGAGI. CDR3 nucleotide sequence: TGTGCCAGCAGGGGGGACACTGCTAATGAAAAACTGTTTTTT. Its translation: CASRGDTANEKLFF.

This rearrangement joins TRBV6-5 to TRBJ2-7; no firm D call. The ends were cut back, 2 bases at V and 2 bases at J, with 16 bases in the middle. CDR1 is MNHEY, CDR2 SVGAGI, per germline. The CDR3 is 16 amino acids. CDR3 residues: CASSYQVAHQAYEQYF. CDR3 DNA sequence: TGTGCCAGCAGTTACCAAGTGGCCCATCAGGCCTACGAGCAGTACTTC.

The chain employs TRBV7-2 and TRBJ1-1; D is perhaps TRBD1 (5 bases). Trimming pared 4 bases from V and 5 bases from J, leaving 14 bases between. The CDR3 totals 14 residues. Germline assignment: CDR1 SGHTA and CDR2 FQGNSA. This CDR3 is CASSSEGGGTEAFF. DNA of the CDR3: TGTGCCAGCAGCTCCGAGGGCGGGGGAACTGAAGCTTTCTTT.

This chain uses TRBV18 with TRBJ1-1; 7 bases align to TRBD1. The CDR3 has 14 amino acids. V lost 3 bases and J lost 1; bases outside the gene matches: 2. Looked up from germline, CDR1 is KGHSH and CDR2 is LQKENI. This CDR3 is CASSPQGGNTEAFF. DNA for the CDR3: TGTGCCAGCTCACCCCAGGGGGGGAACACTGAAGCTTTCTTT.

CDR3 nucleotide sequence: TGTGCCACCAGCAGACGACAGGGCGGGGGGTATAGCAATCAGCCCCAGCATTTT. Its protein is CATSRRQGGGYSNQPQHF. This rearrangement joins TRBV15 to TRBJ1-5; TRBD1 matches 7 bases. Germline lookup yields CDR1 LNHNV and CDR2 YYDKDF (reference sequence). V shed 2 bases, J shed 0 bases, and the junction held 10 bases outside the gene matches. This CDR3 is built from 18 residues.

The gene calls are TRBV7-9 and TRBJ2-5; TRBD2 matches at 8 bases. The germline CDR1 and CDR2 sequences are SEHNR and FQNEAQ (reference sequence). The CDR3 length is 14 residues. V dropped 4 bases and J dropped 5; count of bases not matched to a gene: 6. The CDR3 loop is CASSYGGARETQYF. DNA of the CDR3: TGTGCCAGCAGCTACGGGGGGGCCAGGGAGACCCAGTACTTC.

The chain employs TRBV6-6 and TRBJ1-2; D is ambiguous. With 6 bases removed from V and 5 bases from J, the gap between germline ends came to 19 bases. Per the germline V gene, CDR1 is MNHNY and CDR2 is SVGAGI (reference sequence). The CDR3 consists of 15 residues. The CDR3 DNA is TGTGCCAGCAGCCAACCCGTCGCCTCCAGTTATGGCTACACCTTC. Amino acid sequence: CASSQPVASSYGYTF.

This clone was seen a handful of times. The chain uses TRBV9 and TRBJ1-6; maybe TRBD1 (5 bases). Germline loops: CDR1 SGDLS, CDR2 YYNGEE. This CDR3 region has 14 residues. The V gene lost 3 bases and the J gene lost 12 bases, with 16 bases spanning the gap. CDR3 in DNA: TGTGCCAGCAGCGCCTGGGGGGGAGAGGGACCCCTCCACTTT. Its translation: CASSAWGGEGPLHF.

The V and J genes are TRBV18 and TRBJ1-5, with TRBD1 matching 7 bases. Looked up from germline, CDR1 is KGHSH and CDR2 is LQKENI. CDR3 length: 17 residues. V was pared by 2 bases and J by 3 bases, with 10 bases of the junction left unmatched. The CDR3 sequence: CASSPTTGDILNQPQHF. As DNA, the CDR3 is TGTGCCAGCTCACCAACCACAGGGGATATACTCAATCAGCCCCAGCATTTT. The complete variable domain, with remaining parts taken from reference TRBV18 and TRBJ1-5, reads NAGVMQNPRHLVRRRGQEARLRCSPMKGHSHVYWYRQLPEEGLKFMVYLQKENIIDESGMPKERFSAEFPKEGPSILRIQQVVRGDSAAYFCASSPTTGDILNQPQHFGDGTRLSIL.

J is TRBJ1-2 and V is TRBV7-2, with a weak D call TRBD1 (5 bases). The germline CDR1 and CDR2 sequences are SGHTA and FQGNSA. Trimming removed 3 bases from V and 2 bases from J, with 13 bases in between. The CDR3 is made up of 15 amino acids. The CDR3 sequence: CASSLETGTNYGYTF. Here the CDR3 DNA reads TGTGCCAGCAGCTTGGAAACAGGAACGAACTATGGCTACACCTTC.

CDR3 in amino acids: CATSQREGAEAFF. The CDR3 DNA sequence: TGTGCCACCAGCCAGAGGGAGGGGGCTGAAGCTTTCTTT. The chain recombines TRBV15 with TRBJ1-1; D perhaps matches TRBD1 (6 bases). Germline V gene lookup returns CDR1 LNHNV and CDR2 YYDKDF (reference sequence). The CDR3 extends over 13 amino acids. Trimming shortened V by 5 bases and J by 6 bases, and 13 bases separated the two germline ends.

A few counts support this clone. This chain links TRBV6-5 with TRBJ1-6; 8 nucleotides match TRBD1. Germline loops: CDR1 MNHEY, CDR2 SVGAGI. The junction had 7 bases not matched to a gene; V was cut back by 11 bases and J by 7 bases. This CDR3 is built from 13 residues. The CDR3 is CAHRGDSNSPLHF. CDR3 nucleotides: TGTGCCCACAGGGGGGACAGCAATTCACCCCTCCACTTT.

The chain uses TRBV29-1 and TRBJ1-2; the match to TRBD1 covers 7 bases. The CDR3 has 12 residues. J lost 6 bases, V lost 6 bases, and 7 bases had no gene match. CDR1 and CDR2 from the germline V gene are SQVTM and ANQGSEA. CDR3 bases: TGCAGCGTGGCAGGGACAGTAAATGGCTACACCTTC. It encodes CSVAGTVNGYTF.